Listed below are T cell receptor delta chains from one sample, sequenced in a study of gamma-delta chains in newborns, infants, children. TCRdb called clones anew from the reads with CATT. The sample holds fewer than 9,500 delta-chain clones, approximately 22% seen once. The specimen sequenced was blood. These receptors came from a child who was a newborn, infant or young child, either healthy, febrile or measles-vaccinated (not recorded which). The CDR3 runs from the conserved cysteine through the conserved F or W. The order of the fields is D gene, V gene, clone size, J gene, CDR3 protein, CDR3 DNA. A D gene is named only where the DNA matches it firmly. Not every row has a clone size; where given, it reads once, few, many or a size class.

TRDD3	TRDV2	few	TRDJ1	CACDLLGDKYTDKLIF	TGTGCCTGTGATTTACTGGGGGACAAGTACACCGATAAACTCATCTTT
NA	TRDV1	few	TRDJ1	CALGVHSYVRYWGPYTDKLIF	TGTGCTCTTGGGGTGCATTCCTACGTTAGATACTGGGGGCCGTACACCGATAAACTCATCTTT
TRDD3	TRDV2	NA	TRDJ3	CACDTVLGELHSSWDTRQMFF	TGTGCCTGTGACACCGTCCTGGGGGAACTCCATAGCTCCTGGGACACCCGACAGATGTTTTTC
NA	TRDV2	medium-sized	TRDJ1	CACEDWPFRDTDKLIF	TGTGCCTGTGAAGACTGGCCCTTTCGGGACACCGATAAACTCATCTTT
NA	TRDV1	NA	TRDJ1	CALGTTPPDKLIF	TGTGCTCTTGGAACGACTCCCCCCGATAAACTCATCTTT
NA	TRDV2	NA	TRDJ1	CACDSVSAWGAFTDKLIF	TGTGCCTGTGACTCTGTCTCCGCCTGGGGTGCGTTTACCGATAAACTCATCTTT
TRDD3	TRDV2	few	TRDJ1	CACGTVQRWGMYTDKLIF	TGTGCCTGTGGCACCGTGCAACGCTGGGGGATGTACACCGATAAACTCATCTTT
TRDD3	TRDV2	NA	TRDJ1	CACDTVKLGDVLYTDKLIF	TGTGCCTGTGACACCGTAAAACTGGGGGATGTTTTGTACACCGATAAACTCATCTTT
NA	TRDV2	few	TRDJ3	CACDTGTPSSWDTRQMFF	TGTGCCTGTGACACCGGTACTCCGAGCTCCTGGGACACCCGACAGATGTTTTTC
TRDD3	TRDV2	once	TRDJ1	CAWDTVGMGETDNIIF	TGTGCCTGGGACACCGTCGGGATGGGGGAAACCGATAACATCATCTTT
TRDD3	TRDV2	few	TRDJ1	CACADIGGYLYTDKLIF	TGTGCGTGTGCCGATATAGGGGGATACTTGTACACCGATAAACTCATCTTT
TRDD3	TRDV2	NA	TRDJ1	CACDNLGDNKLIF	TGTGCCTGTGACAATCTGGGGGATAATAAACTCATCTTT
NA	TRDV1	medium-sized	TRDJ1	CALGELLDRRQFTDKLIF	TGTGCTCTTGGGGAACTACTAGACCGCCGACAATTTACCGATAAACTCATCTTT
NA	TRDV2	few	TRDJ1	CACDSLLGGGADKLIF	TGTGCCTGTGACTCACTCCTCGGGGGGGGAGCCGATAAACTCATCTTT
TRDD3	TRDV2	few	TRDJ1	CACDTLGPMGDSRPGDKLIF	TGTGCCTGTGACACCTTGGGCCCCATGGGGGATAGCCGTCCGGGCGATAAACTCATCTTT
TRDD3	TRDV2	NA	TRDJ1	CACDHVLGVADKLIF	TGTGCCTGTGACCACGTACTGGGGGTAGCCGATAAACTCATCTTT
TRDD3	TRDV2	medium-sized	TRDJ1	CACDTLGDTGTDKLIF	TGTGCCTGTGACACACTGGGGGATACGGGCACCGATAAACTCATCTTT
TRDD3	TRDV2	NA	TRDJ3	CACDTGGPPSSWDTRQMFF	TGTGCCTGCGATACTGGGGGACCCCCGAGCTCCTGGGACACCCGACAGATGTTTTTC
TRDD3	TRDV3	few	TRDJ1	CAFESPDGGYLYTDKLIF	TGTGCCTTTGAATCGCCGGATGGGGGATACCTGTACACCGATAAACTCATCTTT
TRDD3	TRDV2	few	TRDJ1	CACDTVNSGGYADKLIF	TGTGCCTGTGACACCGTAAATTCTGGGGGATACGCCGACAAACTCATCTTT
NA	TRDV2	once	TRDJ1	CACDTGGVAEGQDTDKLIF	TGTGCCTGTGACACCGGAGGAGTGGCGGAGGGCCAGGACACCGATAAACTCATCTTT
TRDD3	TRDV2	NA	TRDJ1	CACDTVPIMGDTGHQYKLIF	TGTGCCTGTGACACCGTCCCCATAATGGGGGATACGGGTCATCAGTATAAACTCATCTTT
TRDD3	TRDV2	NA	TRDJ1	CACLELGDTDKLIF	TGTGCCTGCTTGGAACTGGGGGACACCGATAAACTCATCTTT
NA	TRDV2	NA	TRDJ1	CACDTVASGALTDKLIF	TGTGCCTGTGACACCGTCGCATCGGGGGCCCTCACCGATAAACTCATCTTT
TRDD3	TRDV2	NA	TRDJ2	CACDTISVLGDKPLTAQLFF	TGTGCCTGTGACACTATTTCCGTACTGGGGGATAAACCTTTGACAGCACAACTCTTCTTT
TRDD3	TRDV2	NA	TRDJ1	CACDTLGGYSGYTDKLIF	TGTGCCTGTGACACCCTTGGGGGATATTCAGGGTACACCGATAAACTCATCTTT
NA	TRDV2	few	TRDJ1	CACDPVGINITDKLIF	TGTGCCTGTGACCCGGTGGGGATTAATATCACCGATAAACTCATCTTT
TRDD3	TRDV2	NA	TRDJ1	CACDSLGDTRFPNTDKLIF	TGTGCCTGTGACTCCCTGGGGGATACGCGTTTTCCGAACACCGATAAACTCATCTTT
TRDD3	TRDV1	NA	TRDJ1	CALGETKISSSTGGYRLRVSYTDKLIF	TGTGCTCTTGGGGAAACGAAGATCTCCTCTAGTACTGGGGGATACCGCCTACGCGTTTCGTACACCGATAAACTCATCTTT
TRDD3	TRDV2	NA	TRDJ1	CACDTLHSGKAGGSYTDKLIF	TGTGCCTGTGACACCTTACACTCGGGCAAGGCTGGGGGATCATACACCGATAAACTCATCTTT
TRDD2	TRDV1	few	TRDJ3	CALGARLPTKGDPFSRDTRQMFF	TGTGCTCTTGGGGCTCGCCTTCCTACGAAGGGGGATCCCTTTTCCCGGGACACCCGACAGATGTTTTTC
TRDD3	TRDV2	NA	TRDJ3	CACDTVFGGFPEGSWDTRQMFF	TGTGCCTGTGACACCGTTTTTGGGGGATTCCCCGAGGGATCCTGGGACACCCGACAGATGTTTTTC
TRDD3	TRDV2	few	TRDJ1	CACAILGLGDTGDTDKLIF	TGTGCCTGTGCCATCCTAGGCCTGGGGGATACGGGAGACACCGATAAACTCATCTTT
TRDD3	TRDV2	NA	TRDJ1	CACDTVASSTGGTGGHPSTDKLIF	TGTGCATGTGACACCGTTGCTTCCTCTACCGGGGGGACTGGGGGACACCCTTCAACCGATAAACTCATCTTT
TRDD3	TRDV1	NA	TRDJ1	CALGERPRSLRVNPYWGLHRAYTDKLIF	TGTGCTCTTGGGGAGCGACCCCGATCCTTACGGGTGAATCCTTACTGGGGGCTCCATCGAGCCTACACCGATAAACTCATCTTT
TRDD3	TRDV2	few	TRDJ1	CACDTLITAPSGGCVKLIF	TGTGCCTGTGACACCCTGATTACGGCTCCCAGCGGGGGATGCGTTAAACTCATCTTT
NA	TRDV2	few	TRDJ3	CACDAIPSSWDTRQMFF	TGTGCCTGTGACGCGATACCCAGCTCCTGGGACACCCGACAGATGTTTTTC
TRDD3	TRDV1	NA	TRDJ2	CALGEYWGILPAQLFF	TGTGCTCTTGGGGAATACTGGGGGATACTACCCGCACAACTCTTCTTT
NA	TRDV1	few	TRDJ1	CALGERFGAYGRRRGVHTDKLIF	TGTGCTCTTGGGGAACGGTTTGGCGCCTACGGGAGGCGAAGAGGGGTCCACACCGATAAACTCATCTTT
TRDD3	TRDV2	few	TRDJ1	CACEPLGTGGYTDKLIF	TGTGCCTGTGAGCCCTTAGGTACTGGGGGATACACCGATAAACTCATCTTT
TRDD3	TRDV2	NA	TRDJ1	CACDPLLGDTNGADKLIF	TGTGCCTGTGATCCCCTACTGGGGGATACTAATGGGGCCGATAAACTCATCTTT
TRDD3	TRDV2	NA	TRDJ1	CACDTVLAQGWTGGYPNADKIIF	TGTGCATGTGACACCGTTTTGGCCCAGGGATGGACTGGGGGATACCCTAACGCCGATAAAATCATCTTT
NA	TRDV2	few	TRDJ1	CACDAVLNPTYTDKLIF	TGTGCCTGTGATGCGGTACTGAACCCAACGTACACCGATAAACTCATCTTT
NA	TRDV2	few	TRDJ3	CACDTVAHTGSYTRQMFF	TGTGCCTGTGACACCGTGGCGCATACTGGGTCGTACACCCGACAGATGTTTTTC
NA	TRDV2	NA	TRDJ1	CACDTITPSYQEGSAPADYTDKLIF	TGTGCATGTGACACCATAACACCCTCCTATCAAGAGGGGTCCGCCCCGGCAGATTACACCGATAAACTCATCTTT
NA	TRDV2	NA	TRDJ1	CACDTGIHLPETDKLIF	TGTGCCTGTGACACGGGCATACACCTACCGGAAACCGATAAACTCATCTTT